This T cell receptor (beta chain) comes out of a study of shared clonotypes between healthy human individuals. Germline V CDR1 and CDR2: LNHDA, SQIVND (reference sequence). Trimming took off 7 bases at V and 0 bases at J, with 10 bases between the two ends. This CDR3 is built from 15 residues. The naive CD8 subset, CD45RO-negative cells positively selected for CCR7, excluded terminally differentiated effector memory CD45RA+ cells. All donors qualified as healthy HIV-negative adults and had experienced no recent acute infections or vaccinations. Whole-study findings and limits: Relative to their counterparts shared across all four donors, non-shared clonotypes exhibited diminished generation probabilities.

Of note for this clone: As yet, its antigen is unknown.

TCRdb's copy holds only in-frame clones and misses some; the assay was immunoSEQ multiplex PCR. The profile shows about 2,100,000 clones, around 93% of them singletons. The rearrangement joins TRBV19 to TRBJ2-6; no clear D gene. Sample: naive CD8+ T cells from PBMCs. The TCR comes from a man aged 18 to 30 in good health. Some clones in this sample may be carry-over from other donors' samples. CDR3 coding DNA: TGTGCCAGTAAGGTGGGCCTCTCTGGGGCCAACGTCCTGACTTTC. Its translation is CASKVGLSGANVLTF. Supplemented by reference TRBV19 and TRBJ2-6, the full variable domain reads DGGITQSPKYLFRKEGQNVTLSCEQNLNHDAMYWYRQDPGQGLRLIYYSQIVNDFQKGDIAEGYSVSREKKESFPLTVTSAQKNPTAFYLCASKVGLSGANVLTFGAGSRLTVL.